The 7 T cell receptor beta chains listed next were all sequenced from one sample in a study of cytomegalovirus exposure and HLA in healthy donors. Primers: 60 Vbeta forward and 13 Jbeta reverse. TCRdb keeps only in-frame clones here, not all; method: immunoSEQ multiplex PCR. The sample includes over 150,000 clones, roughly 88% of them seen just once. The sample comprised PBMCs. Source of these receptors: a boy under 10 years old in good health and CMV-seronegative.

The rearrangement uses TRBV6-1 and TRBJ2-3; 10 bases are shared with TRBD2. The CDR3 sequence is 16 residues long. J was trimmed by 0 bases and V by 8 bases; bases with no gene match: 8. Germline lookup yields CDR1 MNHNS and CDR2 SASEGT. The CDR3 loop is CASRGRTSGSTDTQYF. The CDR3, as DNA: TGTGCCAGCCGTGGACGGACTAGCGGAAGCACAGATACGCAGTATTTT.

The chain links TRBV11-2 to TRBJ1-1; 8 bases agree with TRBD1. The germline V gene has CDR1 SGHAT and CDR2 FQNNGV. The V and J ends lost 1 base and 6 bases, in that order; junction bases with no gene match: 7. The CDR3 loop spans 15 amino acids. The CDR3 sequence is CASSLVVQGGSEAFF. The CDR3 DNA sequence: TGTGCCAGCAGCTTAGTAGTACAGGGGGGATCTGAAGCTTTCTTT.

DNA for the CDR3: TGTGCCAGCAGCCCCGGGACAGGGAGCTCCTATAATTCACCCCTCCACTTT. Protein sequence: CASSPGTGSSYNSPLHF. The chain is built from TRBV14 and TRBJ1-6; 9 positions agree with TRBD1. The germline V gene encodes CDR1 SGHDN and CDR2 FVKESK. CDR3 length equals 17 residues. Unmatched junction bases numbered 4, after V lost 4 bases and J lost 0 bases. The full variable domain, in which reference TRBV14 and TRBJ1-6 provide the parts outside the CDR3, is EAGVTQFPSHSVIEKGQTVTLRCDPISGHDNLYWYRRVMGKEIKFLLHFVKESKQDESGMPNNRFLAERTGGTYSTLKVQPAELEDSGVYFCASSPGTGSSYNSPLHFGNGTRLTVT.

CDR3 coding DNA: TGTGCCAGCTCCCCGGGAAGGAACACTGAAGCTTTCTTT. This gives the protein CASSPGRNTEAFF. This chain uses TRBV27 with TRBJ1-1, with D uncertain. The V gene's germline CDR1 is MNHEY and CDR2 SMNVEV (reference sequence). The CDR3 covers 13 residues. V lost 8 bases and J lost 1, with 11 bases in between.

The chain combines TRBV7-8 with TRBJ2-3, with 8 bases that match TRBD2. The CDR3 spans 15 residues. Germline CDR1 SGHVS, CDR2 FQNEAQ. J lost 8 bases, V lost 4 bases, and 11 bases had no gene match. As DNA, the CDR3 is TGTGCCAGCAGCTCAACCGGGACTAGTGAGGGTACGCAGTATTTT. Protein product: CASSSTGTSEGTQYF.

The table lists this clone with a few counts. The rearrangement uses TRBV10-1 and TRBJ2-7, with 8 bases identical to TRBD1. The CDR3 contains 17 residues. Germline-derived CDR1 and CDR2 are WNHNN and SYGVQD (reference sequence). The junction had 13 bases not matched to a gene; V was cut back by 4 bases and J by 2 bases. CDR3 amino acids: CASSGVYIRDRTYEQYF. As DNA, the CDR3 is TGCGCCAGCAGTGGGGTTTATATTCGGGACAGGACCTACGAGCAGTACTTC.

The CDR3 sequence: CASSLGGRLNTEAFF. The CDR3 nucleotides are TGTGCCAGCAGCTTAGGGGGCAGACTGAACACTGAAGCTTTCTTT. V usage is TRBV7-9 and J usage is TRBJ1-1; maybe TRBD1 (5 bases). V lost 1 base and J lost 0, with 9 bases in between. Per the germline V gene, CDR1 is SEHNR and CDR2 is FQNEAQ (reference sequence). The CDR3 has 15 residues.